These T cell receptor beta chains were read from a single sample in a study of blood T cell repertoires in COVID-19. The assay was immunoSEQ multiplex PCR, and TCRdb's table has in-frame clones only and misses some. The data contain 490,000 or so clones, roughly 88% of them seen just once; the ten biggest clones take up over 1.5%. The sequenced sample was PBMCs or T cells enriched from blood (not recorded which). These receptors all stem from a woman between 35 and 50 years old who had recovered from COVID-19. Both conserved end residues are part of each CDR3. The D gene is left open where the match is weak. Not all rows give a size; the values are once, few, many and, for expanded clones, a class.

j_call: TRBJ2-7; d_call: TRBD1; v_call: TRBV7-2; clone_size: many; cdr3_nt: TGTGCCAGCAGCTTATTGGGACAGGGAAGATTCTACTACGAGCAGTACTTC; cdr3_aa: CASSLLGQGRFYYEQYF
j_call: TRBJ2-1; d_call: TRBD2; v_call: TRBV5-1; clone_size: -; cdr3_nt: TGCGCCAGCAAGGAGACTAGCGGGGGTTACAATGAGCAGTTCTTC; cdr3_aa: CASKETSGGYNEQFF
j_call: TRBJ2-1; d_call: TRBD1; v_call: TRBV19; clone_size: -; cdr3_nt: TGTGCCAGTAGGACAGGGGGCTCGAATGAGCAGTTCTTC; cdr3_aa: CASRTGGSNEQFF
j_call: TRBJ2-1; d_call: TRBD2; v_call: TRBV19; clone_size: -; cdr3_nt: TGTGCCAGTAGTATACCCCTTGGAAGGCGGGAGGTAACCTACAATGAGCAGTTCTTC; cdr3_aa: CASSIPLGRREVTYNEQFF
j_call: TRBJ1-1; d_call: -; v_call: TRBV29-1; clone_size: -; cdr3_nt: TGCAGCGTTGAAGGTCGGCGGATGAACACTGAAGCTTTCTTT; cdr3_aa: CSVEGRRMNTEAFF
j_call: TRBJ2-7; d_call: -; v_call: TRBV5-4; clone_size: -; cdr3_nt: TGTGCCAGCAGCTTTTCTGGTACGGCGGGAAGGAGGGAGCAGTACTTC; cdr3_aa: CASSFSGTAGRREQYF
j_call: TRBJ1-2; d_call: -; v_call: TRBV27; clone_size: -; cdr3_nt: TGTGCCAGCAAGTTTATCGGGGTGAGGGATGGCTACACCTTC; cdr3_aa: CASKFIGVRDGYTF
j_call: TRBJ2-1; d_call: -; v_call: TRBV24-1; clone_size: -; cdr3_nt: TGTGCCACCAGTGATCAGACAGGTTACAATGAGCAGTTCTTC; cdr3_aa: CATSDQTGYNEQFF
j_call: TRBJ2-5; d_call: -; v_call: TRBV4-3; clone_size: -; cdr3_nt: TGCGCCAGCAGCCAAGAATGGAGCCAGGGGCCAGAGACCCAGTACTTC; cdr3_aa: CASSQEWSQGPETQYF
j_call: TRBJ1-6; d_call: TRBD1; v_call: TRBV6-5; clone_size: -; cdr3_nt: TGTGCCAGCGGAGGACAGGGGGCATTTAATTCACCCCTCCACTTT; cdr3_aa: CASGGQGAFNSPLHF
j_call: TRBJ2-7; d_call: TRBD2; v_call: TRBV6-2/TRBV6-3; clone_size: once; cdr3_nt: TGTGCCAGCAGTCTACTAGCGGGCCTTACCTACGAGCAGTACTTC; cdr3_aa: CASSLLAGLTYEQYF
j_call: TRBJ1-1; d_call: -; v_call: TRBV19; clone_size: -; cdr3_nt: TGTGCCAGTAGTCGGTCGCGCCTGAACACTGAAGCTTTCTTT; cdr3_aa: CASSRSRLNTEAFF
j_call: TRBJ1-1; d_call: -; v_call: TRBV12-5; clone_size: -; cdr3_nt: TGTGCTAGTGGTTCGGGACTGCACACTGAAGCTTTCTTT; cdr3_aa: CASGSGLHTEAFF
j_call: TRBJ2-1; d_call: TRBD1; v_call: TRBV10-3; clone_size: once; cdr3_nt: TGTGCCATCAGGGGACAGGACCAATACAATGAGCAGTTCTTC; cdr3_aa: CAIRGQDQYNEQFF
j_call: TRBJ2-2; d_call: TRBD2; v_call: TRBV14; clone_size: -; cdr3_nt: TGTGCCAGCAGCCAAATAGCGGGAGGGTCGACCGGGGAGCTGTTTTTT; cdr3_aa: CASSQIAGGSTGELFF
j_call: TRBJ2-2; d_call: -; v_call: TRBV5-4; clone_size: -; cdr3_nt: TGTGCCAGCAGCACGACTAGCACCGGGGAGCTGTTTTTT; cdr3_aa: CASSTTSTGELFF
j_call: TRBJ2-7; d_call: TRBD1; v_call: TRBV5-6; clone_size: -; cdr3_nt: TGTGCCAGCAGCTCCGACAGGGTGTTCGTTGCCTACGAGCAGTACTTC; cdr3_aa: CASSSDRVFVAYEQYF
j_call: TRBJ2-1; d_call: -; v_call: TRBV4-3; clone_size: -; cdr3_nt: TGCGCCAGCAGCCAAGATCCCGGGGATGAGCAGTTCTTC; cdr3_aa: CASSQDPGDEQFF
j_call: TRBJ2-7; d_call: TRBD2; v_call: TRBV19; clone_size: -; cdr3_nt: TGTGCCAGTAGTCTGGGACTAGCGGGAGCCCATTTGGGGGAGCAGTACTTC; cdr3_aa: CASSLGLAGAHLGEQYF
j_call: TRBJ2-3; d_call: -; v_call: TRBV15; clone_size: -; cdr3_nt: TGTGCCACCAGCAGAGTATTAACGGCGGCAGATACGCAGTATTTT; cdr3_aa: CATSRVLTAADTQYF
j_call: TRBJ2-7; d_call: TRBD2; v_call: TRBV18; clone_size: -; cdr3_nt: TGTGCCAGCTCACCGATCTTATCAGGGACTAGCTCTAAGACCTACGAGCAGTACTTC; cdr3_aa: CASSPILSGTSSKTYEQYF
j_call: TRBJ1-1; d_call: -; v_call: TRBV27; clone_size: -; cdr3_nt: TGTGCCAGCAGTCGCCGGGGGGCCGCCGCTGAAGCTTTCTTT; cdr3_aa: CASSRRGAAAEAFF
j_call: TRBJ1-1; d_call: TRBD1; v_call: TRBV12-3/TRBV12-4; clone_size: -; cdr3_nt: TGTGCCAGCAGTGGACAGGGACTCACTGAAGCTTTCTTT; cdr3_aa: CASSGQGLTEAFF
j_call: TRBJ1-1; d_call: -; v_call: TRBV28; clone_size: many; cdr3_nt: TGTGCCAGCAGTTTGGGGCAGATGAACACTGAAGCTTTCTTT; cdr3_aa: CASSLGQMNTEAFF
j_call: TRBJ2-1; d_call: TRBD2; v_call: TRBV6-4; clone_size: -; cdr3_nt: TGTGCCAGCAGTGACTCGGGGCGGACGGGAGGGAATTCGTTTACTGAGCAGTTCTTC; cdr3_aa: CASSDSGRTGGNSFTEQFF
j_call: TRBJ2-5; d_call: -; v_call: TRBV21-1; clone_size: -; cdr3_nt: TGTGCCAGCTACTTTCTTCCTAGCTACCGCGGGGGAGAGACCCAGTACTTC; cdr3_aa: CASYFLPSYRGGETQYF
j_call: TRBJ2-3; d_call: TRBD2; v_call: TRBV5-1; clone_size: -; cdr3_nt: TGCGCCAGCAGCGAGGGACTAAGGAAGGAAAATACGCAGTATTTT; cdr3_aa: CASSEGLRKENTQYF
j_call: TRBJ2-3; d_call: -; v_call: TRBV5-1; clone_size: -; cdr3_nt: TGCGCCAGCAGCTTGTCGACATCCTGGGGCACAGATACGCAGTATTTT; cdr3_aa: CASSLSTSWGTDTQYF
j_call: TRBJ1-2; d_call: TRBD1; v_call: TRBV7-8; clone_size: -; cdr3_nt: TGTGCCAGCAGCTCTGGGACAGGGGCCTATGGCTACACCTTC; cdr3_aa: CASSSGTGAYGYTF
j_call: TRBJ1-1; d_call: -; v_call: TRBV7-8; clone_size: -; cdr3_nt: TGTGCCAGCAGCTCCGGACAGGAAGCTTTCTTT; cdr3_aa: CASSSGQEAFF
j_call: TRBJ2-5; d_call: -; v_call: TRBV24-1; clone_size: -; cdr3_nt: TGTGCCACCAGTGACCGCCGACAGGCCGGCTTAGGGGAGACCCAGTACTTC; cdr3_aa: CATSDRRQAGLGETQYF
j_call: TRBJ1-2; d_call: -; v_call: TRBV4-1; clone_size: -; cdr3_nt: TGCGCCAGCAGCCAAGACCCTCAAATGGCCAGGGTTTATGGCTACACCTTC; cdr3_aa: CASSQDPQMARVYGYTF
j_call: TRBJ1-1; d_call: TRBD1; v_call: TRBV11-2; clone_size: once; cdr3_nt: TGTGCCAGCAGCTTTGGACAGGAGGGAGCTTTCTTT; cdr3_aa: CASSFGQEGAFF
j_call: TRBJ1-6; d_call: -; v_call: TRBV27; clone_size: -; cdr3_nt: TGTGCCAGCAGTCCCTGGGAGGGGAATTCACCCCTCCACTTT; cdr3_aa: CASSPWEGNSPLHF
j_call: TRBJ2-3; d_call: -; v_call: TRBV11-2; clone_size: -; cdr3_nt: TGTGCCAGCAGCAAAAGAGGTTTCTCAGATACGCAGTATTTT; cdr3_aa: CASSKRGFSDTQYF
j_call: TRBJ1-2; d_call: -; v_call: TRBV4-3; clone_size: -; cdr3_nt: TGCGCCAGCAGCCAAGAGAACCAGGGCAGCTATGGCTACACCTTC; cdr3_aa: CASSQENQGSYGYTF
j_call: TRBJ1-6; d_call: -; v_call: TRBV9; clone_size: few; cdr3_nt: TGTGCCAGCAGCGTAGTGGATACAGGGCGATCACCCCTCCACTTT; cdr3_aa: CASSVVDTGRSPLHF
j_call: TRBJ2-1; d_call: TRBD1; v_call: TRBV11-3; clone_size: -; cdr3_nt: TGTGCCAGCAGCCAATTCCGGACAGGGCAATACAATGAGCAGTTCTTC; cdr3_aa: CASSQFRTGQYNEQFF
j_call: TRBJ2-3; d_call: -; v_call: TRBV4-3; clone_size: -; cdr3_nt: TGCGCCAGCAGCCAAGAGACGCGGCCGAGCACAGATACGCAGTATTTT; cdr3_aa: CASSQETRPSTDTQYF
j_call: TRBJ1-5; d_call: TRBD1; v_call: TRBV6-1; clone_size: once; cdr3_nt: TGTGCCAGCAGTGAACCGGGACAGGCTAACCAGCCCCAGCATTTT; cdr3_aa: CASSEPGQANQPQHF
j_call: TRBJ1-1; d_call: TRBD1; v_call: TRBV6-5; clone_size: -; cdr3_nt: TGTGCCAGCAGTTACTCAGACAGGGGAGTAAGGGCCTCGGCTTTCTTT; cdr3_aa: CASSYSDRGVRASAFF
j_call: TRBJ1-2; d_call: -; v_call: TRBV9; clone_size: -; cdr3_nt: TGTGCCAGCAGCGTAGTGGTAGACAGATCTGGCTACACCTTC; cdr3_aa: CASSVVVDRSGYTF
j_call: TRBJ2-3; d_call: TRBD2; v_call: TRBV6-4; clone_size: -; cdr3_nt: TGTGCCAGCAGTCGAACTAGCGGGATATTGGATACGCAGTATTTT; cdr3_aa: CASSRTSGILDTQYF